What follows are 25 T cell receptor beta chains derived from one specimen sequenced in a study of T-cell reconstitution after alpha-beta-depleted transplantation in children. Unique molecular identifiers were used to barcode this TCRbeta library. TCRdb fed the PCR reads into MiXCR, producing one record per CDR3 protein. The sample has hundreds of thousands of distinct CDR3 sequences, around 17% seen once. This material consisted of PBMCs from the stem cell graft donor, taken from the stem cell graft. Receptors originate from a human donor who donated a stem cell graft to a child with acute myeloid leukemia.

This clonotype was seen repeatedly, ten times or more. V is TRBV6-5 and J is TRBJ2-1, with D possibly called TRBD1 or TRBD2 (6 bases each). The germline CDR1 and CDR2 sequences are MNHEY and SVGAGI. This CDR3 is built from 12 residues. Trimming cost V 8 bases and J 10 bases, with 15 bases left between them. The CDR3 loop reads CASGLGGGEQFF. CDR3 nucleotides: TGTGCCAGCGGTCTAGGGGGAGGCGAGCAGTTCTTC.

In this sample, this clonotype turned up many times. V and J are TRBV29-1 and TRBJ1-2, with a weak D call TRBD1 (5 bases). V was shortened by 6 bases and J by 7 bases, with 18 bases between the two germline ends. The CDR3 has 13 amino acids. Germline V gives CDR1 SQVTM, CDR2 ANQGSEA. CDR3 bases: TGCAGCGTGTCAGCCGGGACGAGGGGTGGCTACACCTTC. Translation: CSVSAGTRGGYTF.

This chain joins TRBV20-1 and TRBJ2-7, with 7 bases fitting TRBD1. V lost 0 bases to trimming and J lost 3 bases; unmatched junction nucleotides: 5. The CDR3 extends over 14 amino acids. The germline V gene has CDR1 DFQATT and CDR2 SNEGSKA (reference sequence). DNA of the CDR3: TGCAGTGCTAGAGATCTTACAGGGGACTACGAGCAGTACGTC. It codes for CSARDLTGDYEQYV.

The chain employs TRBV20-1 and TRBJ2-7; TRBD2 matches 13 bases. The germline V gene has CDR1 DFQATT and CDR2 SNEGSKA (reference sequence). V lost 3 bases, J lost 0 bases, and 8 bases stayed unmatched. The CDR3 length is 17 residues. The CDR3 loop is CSASRGLAGTRSYEQYF. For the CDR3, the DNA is TGCAGTGCTAGTAGGGGACTAGCGGGGACCCGCTCCTACGAGCAGTACTTC.

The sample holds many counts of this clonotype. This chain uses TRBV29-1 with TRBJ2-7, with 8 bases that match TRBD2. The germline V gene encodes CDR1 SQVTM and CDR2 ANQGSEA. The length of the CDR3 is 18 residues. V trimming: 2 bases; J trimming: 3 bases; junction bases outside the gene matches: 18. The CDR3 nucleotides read TGCAGCGTTGAATCGGGGACGTCCATAGTAGCGGGGCTCTACGAGCAGTACTTC. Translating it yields CSVESGTSIVAGLYEQYF.

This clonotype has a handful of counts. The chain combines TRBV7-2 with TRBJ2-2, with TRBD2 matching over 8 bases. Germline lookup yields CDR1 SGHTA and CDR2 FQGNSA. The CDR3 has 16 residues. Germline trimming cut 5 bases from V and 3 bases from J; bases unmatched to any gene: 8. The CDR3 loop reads CASSKRAGDDTGELFF. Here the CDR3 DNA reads TGTGCCAGCAGCAAGAGAGCGGGGGATGACACCGGGGAGCTGTTTTTT.

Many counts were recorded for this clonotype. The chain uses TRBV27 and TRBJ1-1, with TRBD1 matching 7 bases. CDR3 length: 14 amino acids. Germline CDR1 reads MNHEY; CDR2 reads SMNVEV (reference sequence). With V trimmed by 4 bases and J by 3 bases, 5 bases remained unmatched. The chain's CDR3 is CASSSYGTDTEAFF. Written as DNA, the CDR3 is TGTGCCAGCAGTTCATATGGGACAGACACTGAAGCTTTCTTT.

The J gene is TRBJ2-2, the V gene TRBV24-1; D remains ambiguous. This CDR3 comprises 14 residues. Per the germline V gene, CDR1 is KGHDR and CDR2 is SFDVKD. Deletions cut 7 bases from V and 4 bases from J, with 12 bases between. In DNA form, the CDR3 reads TGTGCCACCAGCCCTCCACTGGGCACCGGGGAGCTGTTTTTT. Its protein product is CATSPPLGTGELFF.

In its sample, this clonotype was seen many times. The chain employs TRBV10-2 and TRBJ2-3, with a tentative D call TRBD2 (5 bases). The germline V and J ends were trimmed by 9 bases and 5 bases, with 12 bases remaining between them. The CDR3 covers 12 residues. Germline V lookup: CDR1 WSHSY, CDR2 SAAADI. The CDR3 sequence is CASGLAGDTQYF. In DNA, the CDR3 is TGCGCCAGTGGGCTAGCTGGAGATACGCAGTATTTT.

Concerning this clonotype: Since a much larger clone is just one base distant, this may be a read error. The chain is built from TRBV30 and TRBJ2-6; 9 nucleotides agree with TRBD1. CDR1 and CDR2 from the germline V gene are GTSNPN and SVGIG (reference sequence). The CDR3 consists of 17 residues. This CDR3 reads CAWYRGRFSSGANGLTF. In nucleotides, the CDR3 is TGTGCCTGGTACAGGGGGCGATTTTCATCTGGGGCCAACGGCCTGACTTTC.

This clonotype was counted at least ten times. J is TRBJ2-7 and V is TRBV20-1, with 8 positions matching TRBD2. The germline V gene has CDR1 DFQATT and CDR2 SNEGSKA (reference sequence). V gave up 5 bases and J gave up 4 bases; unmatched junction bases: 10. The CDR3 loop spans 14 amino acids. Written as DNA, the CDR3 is TGCAGTGCTCGCGGGGGGACTGAGCAATACGAGCAGTACGTC. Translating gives CSARGGTEQYEQYV.

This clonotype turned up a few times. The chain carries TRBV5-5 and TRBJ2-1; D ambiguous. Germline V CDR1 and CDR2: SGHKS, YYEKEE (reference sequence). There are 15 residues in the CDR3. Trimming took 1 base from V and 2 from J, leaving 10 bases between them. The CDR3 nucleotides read TGTGCCAGCAGCTTGATGTCAGTTACCTACAATGAGCAGTTCTTC. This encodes CASSLMSVTYNEQFF.

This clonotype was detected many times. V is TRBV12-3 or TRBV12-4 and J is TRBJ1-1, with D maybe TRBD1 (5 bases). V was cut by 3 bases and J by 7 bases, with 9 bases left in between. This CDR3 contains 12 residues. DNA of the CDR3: TGTGCCAGCAGTTTGGAGGGGATTGAAGCTTTCTTT. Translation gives CASSLEGIEAFF.

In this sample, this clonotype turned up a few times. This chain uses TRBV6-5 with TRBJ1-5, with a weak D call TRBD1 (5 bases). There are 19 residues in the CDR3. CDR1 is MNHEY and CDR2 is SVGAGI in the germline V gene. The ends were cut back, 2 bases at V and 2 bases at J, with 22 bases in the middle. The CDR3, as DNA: TGTGCCAGCAGTTACCGCCTTAGTAGGGAAGGGGTCGGCAATCAGCCCCAGCATTTT. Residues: CASSYRLSREGVGNQPQHF.

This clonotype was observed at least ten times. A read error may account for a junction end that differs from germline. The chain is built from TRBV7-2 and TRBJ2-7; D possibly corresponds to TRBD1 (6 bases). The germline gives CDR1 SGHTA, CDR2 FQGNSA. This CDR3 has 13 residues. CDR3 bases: TGCGCCAGCAGCTTGGACAGTAGCTACGAGCAGTACTTC. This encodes CASSLDSSYEQYF.

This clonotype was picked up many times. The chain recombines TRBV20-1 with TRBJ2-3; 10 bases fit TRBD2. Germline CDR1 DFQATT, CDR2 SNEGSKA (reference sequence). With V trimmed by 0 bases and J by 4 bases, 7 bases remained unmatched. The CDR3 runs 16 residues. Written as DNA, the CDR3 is TGCAGTGCTAGAGATGTCACTAGCGGGGAGGCAGATACGCAGTATTTT. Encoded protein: CSARDVTSGEADTQYF.

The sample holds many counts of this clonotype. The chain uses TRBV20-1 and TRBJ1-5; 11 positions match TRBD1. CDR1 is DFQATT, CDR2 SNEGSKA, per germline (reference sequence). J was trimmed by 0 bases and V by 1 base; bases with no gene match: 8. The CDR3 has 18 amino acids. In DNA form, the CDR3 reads TGCAGTGCTAGAGTGGCCGGGACAGGGGGATATAGCAATCAGCCCCAGCATTTT. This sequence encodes CSARVAGTGGYSNQPQHF.

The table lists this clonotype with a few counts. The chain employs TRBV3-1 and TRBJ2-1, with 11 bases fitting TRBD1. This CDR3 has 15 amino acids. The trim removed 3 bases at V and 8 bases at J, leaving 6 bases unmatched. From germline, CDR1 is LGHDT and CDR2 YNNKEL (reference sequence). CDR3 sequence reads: CASSHWDRGLDEQFF. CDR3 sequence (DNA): TGTGCCAGCAGCCATTGGGACAGGGGGTTAGATGAGCAGTTCTTC.

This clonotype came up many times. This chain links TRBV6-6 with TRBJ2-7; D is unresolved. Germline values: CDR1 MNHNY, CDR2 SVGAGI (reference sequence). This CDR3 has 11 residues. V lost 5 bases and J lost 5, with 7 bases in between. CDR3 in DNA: TGTGCCAGCAGTCTCACGAACGAGCAGTACTTC. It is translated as CASSLTNEQYF.

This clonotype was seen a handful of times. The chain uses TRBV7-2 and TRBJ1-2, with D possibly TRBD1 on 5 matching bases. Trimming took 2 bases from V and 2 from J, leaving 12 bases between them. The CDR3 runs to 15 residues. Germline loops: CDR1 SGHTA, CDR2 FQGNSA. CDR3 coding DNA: TGTGCCAGCAGCTTAACTACGGGGGTCAACTATGGCTACACCTTC. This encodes CASSLTTGVNYGYTF.

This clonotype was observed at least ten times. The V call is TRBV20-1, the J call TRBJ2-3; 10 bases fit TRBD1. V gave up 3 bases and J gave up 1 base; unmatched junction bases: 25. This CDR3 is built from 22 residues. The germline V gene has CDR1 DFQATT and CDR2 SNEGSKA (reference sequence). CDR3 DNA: TGCAGTGCTAGCACCTATCTACCGGGACAGGGGACCGCAGCGGGAGGCACAGATACGCAGTATTTT. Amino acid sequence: CSASTYLPGQGTAAGGTDTQYF.

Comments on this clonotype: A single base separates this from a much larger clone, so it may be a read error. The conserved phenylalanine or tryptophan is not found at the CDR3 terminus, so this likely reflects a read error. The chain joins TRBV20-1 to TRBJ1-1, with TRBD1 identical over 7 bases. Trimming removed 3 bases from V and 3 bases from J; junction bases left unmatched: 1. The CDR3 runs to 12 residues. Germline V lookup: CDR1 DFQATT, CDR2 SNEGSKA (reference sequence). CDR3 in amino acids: CSASQGDTEAFL. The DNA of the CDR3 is TGCAGTGCTAGTCAGGGGGACACTGAAGCTTTCCTT.

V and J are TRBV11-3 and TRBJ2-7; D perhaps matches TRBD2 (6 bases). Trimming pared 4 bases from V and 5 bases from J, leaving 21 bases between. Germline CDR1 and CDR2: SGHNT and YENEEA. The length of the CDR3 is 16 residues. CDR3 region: CASSSSLTRPIDEQYF. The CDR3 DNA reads TGTGCCAGCAGCTCCTCCCTGACTAGGCCGATAGACGAGCAGTACTTC. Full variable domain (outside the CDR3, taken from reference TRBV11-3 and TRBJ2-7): EAGVVQSPRYKIIEKKQPVAFWCNPISGHNTLYWYLQNLGQGPELLIRYENEEAVDDSQLPKDRFSAERLKGVDSTLKIQPAELGDSAVYLCASSSSLTRPIDEQYFGPGTRLTVT.

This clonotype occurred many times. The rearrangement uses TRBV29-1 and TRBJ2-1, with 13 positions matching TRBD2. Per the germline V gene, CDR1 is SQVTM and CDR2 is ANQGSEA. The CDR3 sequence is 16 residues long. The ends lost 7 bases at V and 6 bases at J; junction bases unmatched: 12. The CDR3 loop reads CSGTLAGGLLGNEQFF. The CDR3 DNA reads TGCAGCGGGACACTAGCGGGGGGGCTCCTAGGCAATGAGCAGTTCTTC.

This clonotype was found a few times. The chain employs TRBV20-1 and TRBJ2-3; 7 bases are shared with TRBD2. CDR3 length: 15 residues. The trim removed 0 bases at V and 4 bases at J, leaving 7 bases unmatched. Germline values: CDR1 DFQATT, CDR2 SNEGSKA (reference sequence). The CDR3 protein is CSARDRGSGADTQYF. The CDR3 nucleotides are TGCAGTGCTAGAGATCGCGGGAGTGGGGCAGATACGCAGTATTTT.